Listed below are T cell receptor beta chains from one sample, sequenced in a study of blood T cell repertoires in COVID-19. Assay: immunoSEQ multiplex PCR; the TCRdb copy retains only in-frame clones and omits some. The sample shows around 250,000 clones, about 80% of them seen only once. Material for sequencing was peripheral blood. The receptor set was obtained from a woman older than 75 with acute or convalescent COVID-19. Both conserved end residues are trimmed from each CDR3. A D gene is named only where the DNA matches it firmly. Size is stated for part of the rows, as once, few or many counts, or as a class when the clone is expanded.

TRBJ1-5 - once TRBV6-1 ASSGLGTMGNQPQH
TRBJ2-5 - - TRBV29-1 SVGSSRETQY
TRBJ2-1 - - TRBV6-5 ASSGSSYNEQF
TRBJ1-1 TRBD1 - TRBV5-6 ASSFGTGARGNTEAF
TRBJ2-7 - - TRBV5-1 ASSLGQGLSYEQY
TRBJ1-6 TRBD1 - TRBV28 ASSLSGGAFSPLH
TRBJ2-7 TRBD2 - TRBV11-2 ASSPSGRGRMGSYEQY
TRBJ1-5 - - TRBV27 ASSSARRYSNQPQH
TRBJ2-6 - - TRBV6-5 AAVSGANVLT
TRBJ1-2 - - TRBV28 ASSQRLYGYT
TRBJ2-7 - few TRBV2 ASSDFGLSYEQY
TRBJ1-1 TRBD1 - TRBV18 ASSRDRAEAF
TRBJ2-2 TRBD2 - TRBV19 ASSTSKLAGAIGELF
TRBJ1-5 - - TRBV6-2/TRBV6-3 ASSYAQGWQPQH
TRBJ2-3 - - TRBV7-2 ASSPTRASKKDTQY
TRBJ2-5 - - TRBV20-1 SASSGRGWETQY
TRBJ1-1 TRBD1 - TRBV28 ASGQGREMNTEAF
TRBJ2-1 - - TRBV6-6 ASRSGDSLNEQF
TRBJ1-2 TRBD1 - TRBV11-2 ASSLVAGGAWGYT
TRBJ2-5 TRBD1 - TRBV9 ASSVAGTGVGETQY
TRBJ2-1 - - TRBV5-1 ASSSRSRLGEQF
TRBJ2-7 TRBD2 - TRBV19 ASSMQRGDYEQY
TRBJ2-1 - - TRBV5-1 ASSLVGDLTYNEQF
TRBJ1-2 TRBD1 - TRBV24-1 ATSQVGGPYGYT
TRBJ1-2 TRBD1 - TRBV19 ASSIAQGDSGGYT
TRBJ1-2 TRBD1 - TRBV6-5 ASTYRGGYGYT
TRBJ2-3 - - TRBV18 ASSPGLASDTQY
TRBJ2-2 - - TRBV7-2 ASSFPSRDPAGELF
TRBJ1-1 TRBD1 - TRBV18 ASSPGTGGTEAF
TRBJ2-1 - - TRBV3-1/TRBV3-2 ASSPRWFTYNEQF
TRBJ2-7 TRBD2 - TRBV11-2 ASSLALAGGPGEQY
TRBJ2-1 - - TRBV21-1 ASSKAPTTINEQF
TRBJ1-5 - - TRBV5-5 ASSAEGREVNQPQH
TRBJ2-2 TRBD2 - TRBV6-5 ASSTRGVNTGELF
TRBJ1-1 TRBD1 once TRBV6-2/TRBV6-3 ASSLQGGLTEAF
TRBJ1-1 TRBD1 - TRBV7-8 ASSLVGQGVSEAF
TRBJ2-5 TRBD2 - TRBV5-8 ASSLVTGGNQETQY
TRBJ2-3 - - TRBV9 ASSVAGGLTDTQY
TRBJ2-5 - - TRBV6-1 ASSEAMGHLVVETQY
TRBJ1-3 - - TRBV3-1/TRBV3-2 ASSQVRGGGNTIY
TRBJ2-7 TRBD2 - TRBV6-5 ASSPSGSQLQY
TRBJ2-1 - - TRBV19 ASSLGMLGNEQF
TRBJ1-2 - - TRBV4-1 ASSHRSYGYT
TRBJ2-7 TRBD1 - TRBV5-1 ASSVGQGLEQY
TRBJ1-3 - - TRBV7-2 ASSLGQPGNTIY
TRBJ1-1 TRBD1 - TRBV29-1 SVGDRPNTEAF
TRBJ2-3 TRBD2 - TRBV7-2 ASSSAPAGTTDTQY
TRBJ2-3 TRBD2 - TRBV6-5 ASMDGGSTDTQY
TRBJ2-3 - - TRBV7-3 ASSLTRLDTQY
TRBJ1-4 TRBD1 - TRBV5-1 ASSETTGGGEKLF